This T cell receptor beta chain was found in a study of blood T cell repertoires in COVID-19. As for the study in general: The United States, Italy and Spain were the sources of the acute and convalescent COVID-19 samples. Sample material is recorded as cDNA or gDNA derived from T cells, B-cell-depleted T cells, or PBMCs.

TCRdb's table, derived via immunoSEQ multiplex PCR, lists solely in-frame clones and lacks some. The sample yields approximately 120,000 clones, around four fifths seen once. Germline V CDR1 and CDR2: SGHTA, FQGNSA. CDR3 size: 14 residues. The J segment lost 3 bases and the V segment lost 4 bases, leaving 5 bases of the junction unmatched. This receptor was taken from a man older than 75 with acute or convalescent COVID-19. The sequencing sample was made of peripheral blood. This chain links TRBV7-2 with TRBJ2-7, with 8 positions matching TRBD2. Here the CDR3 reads CASSSLGGGYEQYF. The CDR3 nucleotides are TGTGCCAGCAGCTCTCTCGGGGGGGGCTACGAGCAGTACTTC. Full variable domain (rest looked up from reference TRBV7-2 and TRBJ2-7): GAGVSQSPSNKVTEKGKDVELRCDPISGHTALYWYRQSLGQGLEFLIYFQGNSAPDKSGLPSDRFSAERTGGSVSTLTIQRTQQEDSAVYLCASSSLGGGYEQYFGPGTRLTVT.